The 7 T cell receptor beta chains in this list originate from one sample, sequenced in a study of blood T cell repertoires in COVID-19 (TCRdb year 2020). Libraries were constructed by the immunoSEQ multiplex PCR assay. Sourced from immuneACCESS, this table was stored by TCRdb with only in-frame sequences that have V and J called. A share of the clones is absent; for the studies checked, an unresolved V gene accounts for under half, and the remainder has no known explanation. This sample comprises roughly 56,000 clones, approximately 86% of them detected only once. The top ten clones comprise 5.3% of the sample. The sequenced sample consisted of peripheral blood. These receptors originate from a man between 65 and 79 years old with acute or convalescent COVID-19.

The genes are TRBV4-1 and TRBJ1-2; D unresolved. Trimming cost V 0 bases and J 4 bases, with 12 bases left between them. The CDR3 is 15 amino acids. Germline CDR1 MGHRA, CDR2 YSYEKL. The CDR3 is CASSQDERMGYGYTF. The CDR3 DNA follows: TGCGCCAGCAGCCAAGATGAGCGGATGGGCTATGGCTACACCTTC.

V and J are TRBV6-5 and TRBJ1-5; no definite D call. Germline V gene sequence: CDR1 MNHEY, CDR2 SVGAGI. V lost 1 base to trimming and J lost 6 bases, with 10 bases between them. The CDR3 loop spans 14 amino acids. CDR3 amino acids: CASSYYGEGQPQHF. CDR3 bases: TGTGCCAGCAGTTACTACGGGGAAGGTCAGCCCCAGCATTTT.

The V and J genes are TRBV6-5 and TRBJ2-2; no clear D gene. The V end was cut by 5 bases, the J end by 6 bases, with 10 bases between. The germline gives CDR1 MNHEY, CDR2 SVGAGI. This CDR3 has 13 residues. The CDR3 loop is CASSPHLSGELFF. As DNA, the CDR3 is TGTGCCAGCAGTCCACATCTCTCCGGGGAGCTGTTTTTT.

J is TRBJ2-2 and V is TRBV7-2; D is undetermined. In germline, CDR1 is SGHTA, CDR2 FQGNSA. The CDR3 runs 15 residues. V shed 5 bases and J shed 3 bases, with 13 bases lying between them. The CDR3: CASSLYLQDTGELFF. CDR3 sequence (DNA): TGTGCCAGCAGCCTCTACCTCCAGGACACCGGGGAGCTGTTTTTT.

In its sample, this clone was seen a few times. The CDR3 nucleotides read TGTGCCAGCAGTCGCAAACAGGGCCTCGATCAGCCCCAGCATTTT. This gives the protein CASSRKQGLDQPQHF. The V call is TRBV5-6, the J call TRBJ1-5, with D possibly matching TRBD1 (6 bases). This CDR3 spans 15 amino acids. Trimming cost V 5 bases and J 5 bases, with 17 bases left between them. Germline-derived CDR1 and CDR2 are SGHDT and YYEEEE.

The chain has TRBV28 and TRBJ1-5; D not certain. V lost 3 bases and J lost 13, with 7 bases in between. This CDR3 spans 10 amino acids. Germline V CDR1 and CDR2: MDHEN, SYDVKM. CDR3 sequence: CASSFREQHF. The CDR3 bases are TGTGCCAGCAGTTTCCGGGAACAGCATTTT.

This clone was picked up one time. The chain has TRBV5-1 and TRBJ2-1, with 11 bases that match TRBD2. This CDR3 has 16 amino acids. V shed 0 bases and J 3 bases; nucleotides not matched to a gene: 2. Germline lookup yields CDR1 SGHRS and CDR2 YFSETQ. The CDR3 spells CASSLVTSGGYNEQFF. CDR3 in DNA: TGCGCCAGCAGCTTGGTAACTAGCGGGGGCTACAATGAGCAGTTCTTC.